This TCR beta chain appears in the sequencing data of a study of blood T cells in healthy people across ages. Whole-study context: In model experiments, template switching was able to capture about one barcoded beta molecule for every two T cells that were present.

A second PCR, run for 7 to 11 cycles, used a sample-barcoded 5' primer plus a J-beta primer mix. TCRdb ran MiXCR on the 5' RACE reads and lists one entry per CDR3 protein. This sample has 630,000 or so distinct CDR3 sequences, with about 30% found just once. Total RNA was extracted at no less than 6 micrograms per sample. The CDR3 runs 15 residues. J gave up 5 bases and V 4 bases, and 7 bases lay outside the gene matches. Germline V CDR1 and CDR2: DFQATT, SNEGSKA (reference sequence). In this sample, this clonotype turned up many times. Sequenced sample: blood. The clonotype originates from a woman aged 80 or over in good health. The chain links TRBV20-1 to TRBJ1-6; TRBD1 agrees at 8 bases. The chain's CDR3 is CSAIRTGWDNSPLHF. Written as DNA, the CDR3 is TGCAGTGCTATTCGGACAGGGTGGGATAATTCACCCCTCCACTTT.